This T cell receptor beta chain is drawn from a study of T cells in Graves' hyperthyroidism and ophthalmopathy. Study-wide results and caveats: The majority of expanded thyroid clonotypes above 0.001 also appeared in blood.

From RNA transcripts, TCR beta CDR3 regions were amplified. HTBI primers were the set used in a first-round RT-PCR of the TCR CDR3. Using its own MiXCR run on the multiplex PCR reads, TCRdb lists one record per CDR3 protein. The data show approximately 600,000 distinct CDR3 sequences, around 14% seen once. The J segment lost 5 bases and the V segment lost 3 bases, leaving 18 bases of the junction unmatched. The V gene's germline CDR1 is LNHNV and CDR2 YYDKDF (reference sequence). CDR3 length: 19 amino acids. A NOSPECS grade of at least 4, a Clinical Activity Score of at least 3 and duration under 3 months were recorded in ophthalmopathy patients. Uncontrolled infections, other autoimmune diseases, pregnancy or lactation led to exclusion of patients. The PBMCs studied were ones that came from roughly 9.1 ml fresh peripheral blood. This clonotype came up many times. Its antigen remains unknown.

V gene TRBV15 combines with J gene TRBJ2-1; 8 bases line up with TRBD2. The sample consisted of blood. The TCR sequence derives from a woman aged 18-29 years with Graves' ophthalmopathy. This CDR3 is CATSRRCLTSGARNNEQFF. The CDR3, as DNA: TGTGCCACCAGCAGGCGGTGCTTAACTAGCGGAGCCCGTAACAATGAGCAGTTCTTC.